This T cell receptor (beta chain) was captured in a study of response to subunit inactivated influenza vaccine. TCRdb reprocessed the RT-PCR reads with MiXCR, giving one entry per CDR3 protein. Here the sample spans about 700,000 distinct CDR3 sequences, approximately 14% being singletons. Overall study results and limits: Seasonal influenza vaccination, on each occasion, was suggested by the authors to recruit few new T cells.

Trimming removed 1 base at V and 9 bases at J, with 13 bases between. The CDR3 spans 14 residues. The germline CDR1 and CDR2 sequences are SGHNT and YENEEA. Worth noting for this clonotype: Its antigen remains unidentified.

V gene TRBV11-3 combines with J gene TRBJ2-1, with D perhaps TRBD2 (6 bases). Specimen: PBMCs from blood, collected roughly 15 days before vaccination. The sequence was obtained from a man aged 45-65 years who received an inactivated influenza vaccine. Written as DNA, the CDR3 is TGTGCCAGCAGCTTAGGGTGGCGGGATAGTGAGCAGTTCTTC. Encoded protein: CASSLGWRDSEQFF.